This T cell receptor beta chain was captured in a study of regulatory T cells in long-lasting Graves disease. V dropped 5 bases and J dropped 6 bases, with 20 bases sitting between them. The CDR3 has 16 residues. Looked up from germline, CDR1 is MDHEN and CDR2 is SYDVKM. Study-level results: Possibly, accuracy suffered from the small sample size.

The time point here: newly diagnosed GD, antithyroid drugs for less than 3 months. PBMC RNA was the source of the TCR library. Both iRepertoire HTBI primers and Arm-PCR of CDR3 regions were used to build the TCR beta libraries. TCRdb processed the multiplex PCR reads anew with MiXCR; each CDR3 protein has one entry. Of roughly 420,000 distinct CDR3 sequences in the sample, approximately 16% were seen once. On this clonotype itself: The antigen remains undetermined.

In addition, the sample was reused for a study of T cells in Graves' hyperthyroidism and ophthalmopathy. As that study records: Criteria for exclusion of patients were uncontrolled infection, other autoimmune disease, pregnancy or lactation. Initially, a first-round RT-PCR of the TCR CDR3 employed the HTBI primer set.

The rearrangement uses TRBV28 and TRBJ2-1; D could derive from TRBD1 or TRBD2 (5 bases each). This material consisted of peripheral blood mononuclear cells (PBMCs), taken at new diagnosis, from a patient treated with antithyroid drugs. The TCR sequence derives from a woman in her 30s with Graves disease. CDR3 region: CASSTSGPEGTNEQFF. Written as DNA, the CDR3 is TGTGCCAGCAGTACCTCAGGCCCCGAGGGGACCAATGAGCAGTTCTTC.